The 9 T cell receptor beta chains presented below share a single source sample, sequenced in a study of T cells after yellow fever vaccination. TCRdb recomputed calls from the 5' RACE reads with MiXCR, one row per CDR3 protein. The table lists under 600,000 distinct CDR3 sequences, about 13% of them singletons. Sequenced here: PBMCs, sampled on the day of the yellow fever booster vaccination. The receptors shown here come from a young man who received the YFV17D yellow fever vaccine.

V gene TRBV20-1 combines with J gene TRBJ2-1, with D possibly matching TRBD2 (6 bases). Trimming took 0 bases from V and 2 from J, leaving 11 bases between them. CDR3 length: 15 residues. Germline CDR1 and CDR2: DFQATT and SNEGSKA (reference sequence). CDR3 DNA: TGCAGTGCTAGAGAGGGCAAGCGGGCCTACAATGAGCAGTTCTTC. It translates to CSAREGKRAYNEQFF.

This clonotype was observed a few times. V is TRBV20-1 and J is TRBJ2-1; 8 bases fit TRBD2. The CDR3 consists of 14 residues. The germline V gene has CDR1 DFQATT and CDR2 SNEGSKA (reference sequence). Trimming cost V 1 base and J 4 bases; bases outside gene matches: 3. The CDR3 loop is CSARGTSPYNEQFF. In nucleotides, the CDR3 is TGCAGTGCTAGAGGGACTAGCCCATACAATGAGCAGTTCTTC.

The chain has TRBV27 and TRBJ1-3; D gene uncertain. Germline CDR1 MNHEY, CDR2 SMNVEV (reference sequence). Trimming removed 5 bases from V and 2 bases from J, with 13 bases in between. The CDR3 contains 15 residues. This CDR3 reads CASSPSRVPGNTIYF. Here the CDR3 DNA reads TGTGCCAGCAGTCCCTCGAGAGTGCCTGGAAACACCATATATTTT.

This clonotype was counted only a few times. The chain couples TRBV12-3 or TRBV12-4 to TRBJ2-3; D uncertain. The CDR3 covers 14 residues. V was clipped by 1 base and J by 2 bases, with 7 bases between them. The CDR3 DNA reads as TGTGCCAGCAGTTTAGAACCGGCCACAGATACGCAGTATTTT. Encoded protein: CASSLEPATDTQYF.

The chain couples TRBV29-1 to TRBJ1-2; D possibly corresponds to TRBD1 (5 bases). The germline V gene encodes CDR1 SQVTM and CDR2 ANQGSEA. V lost 3 bases and J lost 4, with 9 bases in between. CDR3 length equals 12 residues. In nucleotides, the CDR3 is TGCAGCGTTGAGGGGACCGTCTATGGCTACACCTTC. The encoded protein is CSVEGTVYGYTF.

This clonotype came up a few times. The chain uses TRBV7-2 and TRBJ2-1, with 8 positions matching TRBD1. J lost 8 bases, V lost 6 bases, and 12 bases had no gene match. Per the germline V gene, CDR1 is SGHTA and CDR2 is FQGNSA. The CDR3 is 15 residues long. The CDR3 DNA is TGTGCCAGCAGAAAGGACAGGGCTCCCTTGGATGAGCAGTTCTTC. Amino acids: CASRKDRAPLDEQFF.

This clonotype was seen only a few times. This chain connects TRBV29-1 to TRBJ2-5; D may be TRBD1 (6 bases). Looked up from germline, CDR1 is SQVTM and CDR2 is ANQGSEA. The CDR3 totals 14 residues. Trimming stripped 6 bases from V and 3 bases from J, with 17 bases between. The chain's CDR3 is CSVHTGMGEETQYF. CDR3 sequence (DNA): TGCAGCGTCCATACAGGGATGGGTGAAGAGACCCAGTACTTC.

This clonotype showed up just a few times. The chain carries TRBV2 and TRBJ2-7; 8 bases are a match to TRBD1. Trimming removed 9 bases from V and 4 bases from J; junction bases left unmatched: 8. This CDR3 spans 13 amino acids. Germline V gene lookup returns CDR1 SNHLY and CDR2 FYNNEI. CDR3 coding DNA: TGTGCCAGTCTACAGGGGGAGATTTACGAGCAGTACTTC. Translating it yields CASLQGEIYEQYF.

This clonotype was observed a few times. This sequence joins TRBV7-9 and TRBJ1-5; D unclear. Trimming left V 3 bases short and J 5 bases short, with 17 bases between. CDR1 SEHNR and CDR2 FQNEAQ come from the germline V gene (reference sequence). This CDR3 has 16 amino acids. For the CDR3, the DNA is TGTGCCAGCAGCTTTGACGGGGTAAGGGCTGATCAGCCCCAGCATTTT. Residues: CASSFDGVRADQPQHF. Full variable domain (rest looked up from reference TRBV7-9 and TRBJ1-5): DTGVSQNPRHKITKRGQNVTFRCDPISEHNRLYWYRQTLGQGPEFLTYFQNEAQLEKSRLLSDRFSAERPKGSFSTLEIQRTEQGDSAMYLCASSFDGVRADQPQHFGDGTRLSIL.